This is a list of T cell receptor beta chains from one sample in a study of T cells after somatic rescue of genetic block. Measured with immunoSEQ multiplex PCR; TCRdb has only the in-frame clones, and not every one. The sample records 50,000 to 60,000 clones, approximately 96% being singletons. Sequencing used peripheral blood mononuclear cells (PBMCs). These receptors were collected from a child younger than two. CDR3s include the opening cysteine and the closing phenylalanine or tryptophan. The D gene is left open where the match is weak. Size values are once, few and many counts, or a class for expanded clones, and some rows have none.

D gene: .; J gene: TRBJ2-1; V gene: TRBV21-1; clone size: .; CDR3 protein: CASAGTGDNEQFF; CDR3 DNA: TGTGCCAGCGCCGGGACAGGGGACAATGAGCAGTTCTTC
D gene: TRBD2; J gene: TRBJ2-2; V gene: TRBV5-1; clone size: .; CDR3 protein: CASSFTSGRRNTGELFF; CDR3 DNA: TGCGCCAGCAGCTTCACTAGCGGGAGGCGGAACACCGGGGAGCTGTTTTTT
D gene: .; J gene: TRBJ1-4; V gene: TRBV28; clone size: .; CDR3 protein: CASTPGWRGNEKLFF; CDR3 DNA: TGTGCCAGCACCCCGGGCTGGAGGGGGAATGAAAAACTGTTTTTT
D gene: TRBD1; J gene: TRBJ2-4; V gene: TRBV28; clone size: .; CDR3 protein: CASSLSTGVAKNIQYF; CDR3 DNA: TGTGCCAGCAGTTTATCCACAGGGGTAGCCAAAAACATTCAGTACTTC
D gene: .; J gene: TRBJ1-2; V gene: TRBV5-4; clone size: .; CDR3 protein: CASGRRGNYGYTF; CDR3 DNA: TGTGCCAGCGGCCGGAGAGGGAACTATGGCTACACCTTC
D gene: .; J gene: TRBJ1-2; V gene: TRBV7-2; clone size: once; CDR3 protein: CASSHDRTVYGYTF; CDR3 DNA: TGTGCCAGCAGTCATGACAGGACGGTCTATGGCTACACCTTC
D gene: .; J gene: TRBJ1-2; V gene: TRBV9; clone size: once; CDR3 protein: CASSVSRDGYTF; CDR3 DNA: TGTGCCAGCAGCGTAAGCCGGGATGGCTACACCTTC
D gene: .; J gene: TRBJ1-1; V gene: TRBV18; clone size: .; CDR3 protein: CASSFSRVGANTEAFF; CDR3 DNA: TGTGCCAGCTCATTCTCCAGGGTGGGAGCGAACACTGAAGCTTTCTTT
D gene: .; J gene: TRBJ1-1; V gene: TRBV11-2; clone size: .; CDR3 protein: CASSRDGFLNTEAFF; CDR3 DNA: TGTGCCAGCAGCCGGGACGGATTTCTGAACACTGAAGCTTTCTTT
D gene: .; J gene: TRBJ2-1; V gene: TRBV5-6; clone size: .; CDR3 protein: CASSLAASGLYLNEQFF; CDR3 DNA: TGTGCCAGCAGCTTGGCCGCATCTGGGTTATATCTCAATGAGCAGTTCTTC
D gene: .; J gene: TRBJ1-5; V gene: TRBV6-6; clone size: .; CDR3 protein: CASSYRDQPQHF; CDR3 DNA: TGTGCCAGCAGTTACAGGGATCAGCCCCAGCATTTT
D gene: .; J gene: TRBJ1-1; V gene: TRBV13; clone size: .; CDR3 protein: CASSARANTEAFF; CDR3 DNA: TGTGCCAGCAGCGCAAGGGCGAACACTGAAGCTTTCTTT
D gene: .; J gene: TRBJ2-7; V gene: TRBV5-6; clone size: once; CDR3 protein: CASSLGRHYEQYF; CDR3 DNA: TGTGCCAGCAGCCTGGGGCGACACTACGAGCAGTACTTC
D gene: TRBD1; J gene: TRBJ1-4; V gene: TRBV10-3; clone size: .; CDR3 protein: CAISESGTGHEKLFF; CDR3 DNA: TGTGCCATCAGTGAGTCCGGGACAGGGCATGAAAAACTGTTTTTT
D gene: .; J gene: TRBJ2-5; V gene: TRBV28; clone size: .; CDR3 protein: CASSMTGETQYF; CDR3 DNA: TGTGCCAGCAGTATGACAGGAGAGACCCAGTACTTC
D gene: .; J gene: TRBJ1-1; V gene: TRBV25-1; clone size: .; CDR3 protein: CASRLRDNTEAFF; CDR3 DNA: TGTGCCAGCAGGCTCCGGGACAACACTGAAGCTTTCTTT
D gene: TRBD1; J gene: TRBJ1-1; V gene: TRBV27; clone size: .; CDR3 protein: CASSLDRVNTEAFF; CDR3 DNA: TGTGCCAGCAGTTTGGACAGGGTGAACACTGAAGCTTTCTTT
D gene: TRBD1; J gene: TRBJ2-7; V gene: TRBV11-2; clone size: .; CDR3 protein: CASSLDGTGTYEQYF; CDR3 DNA: TGTGCCAGCAGCTTAGACGGGACAGGGACTTACGAGCAGTACTTC
D gene: .; J gene: TRBJ2-1; V gene: TRBV5-4; clone size: .; CDR3 protein: CASSRVREQEDEQFF; CDR3 DNA: TGTGCCAGCAGCAGGGTACGGGAACAGGAGGATGAGCAGTTCTTC
D gene: .; J gene: TRBJ1-1; V gene: TRBV13; clone size: .; CDR3 protein: CASSFGNTEAFF; CDR3 DNA: TGTGCCAGCAGCTTCGGGAACACTGAAGCTTTCTTT
D gene: .; J gene: TRBJ2-3; V gene: TRBV7-3; clone size: .; CDR3 protein: CASSSGRGDTQYF; CDR3 DNA: TGTGCCAGCAGCTCCGGACGCGGAGATACGCAGTATTTT
D gene: TRBD2; J gene: TRBJ2-7; V gene: TRBV4-1; clone size: .; CDR3 protein: CASRQTSASYEQYF; CDR3 DNA: TGCGCCAGCAGGCAAACTAGCGCCTCCTACGAGCAGTACTTC